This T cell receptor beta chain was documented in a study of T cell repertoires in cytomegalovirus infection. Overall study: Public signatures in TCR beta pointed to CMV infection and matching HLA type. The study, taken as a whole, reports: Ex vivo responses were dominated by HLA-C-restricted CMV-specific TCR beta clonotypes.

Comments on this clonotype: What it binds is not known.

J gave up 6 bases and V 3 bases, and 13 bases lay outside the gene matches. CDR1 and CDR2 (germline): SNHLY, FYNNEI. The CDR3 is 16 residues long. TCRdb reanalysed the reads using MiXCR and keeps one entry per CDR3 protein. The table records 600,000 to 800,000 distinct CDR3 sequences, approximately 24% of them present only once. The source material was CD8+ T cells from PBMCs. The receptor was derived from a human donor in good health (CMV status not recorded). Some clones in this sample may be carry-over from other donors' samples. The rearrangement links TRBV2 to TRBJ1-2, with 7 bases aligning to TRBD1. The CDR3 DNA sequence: TGTGCCAGCAGTGACCTTACAGGGGCCCCTGGGGATGGCTACACCTTC. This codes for CASSDLTGAPGDGYTF.